The 17 T cell receptor beta chains below come from one sample, sequenced in a study of early T cells in non-severe SARS-CoV-2 infection (dated by TCRdb to the early 2020s). To prepare the library, 5' RACE was applied. TCRdb records NextSeq 500 as the sequencer. TCRdb applied fastp at Q25 and MiXCR to the public reads, then kept only in-frame beta chains. Rows with one shared CDR3 protein collapse into an entry with the most common genes and DNA. For this sample the table gives some 91,000 distinct CDR3 sequences, of which approximately 10% were detected only once. Of the sample, approximately 4.5% falls within the top ten clones. The sequences come from whole blood, collected at baseline. These receptors were collected from an adult who was a healthcare worker with PCR-confirmed SARS-CoV-2 infection or an uninfected control (not recorded which).

This clonotype was found many times. This rearrangement joins TRBV5-1 to TRBJ2-3, with 10 bases aligning to TRBD2. V dropped 0 bases and J dropped 6; count of bases not matched to a gene: 7. The CDR3 runs to 16 residues. Germline values: CDR1 SGHRS, CDR2 YFSETQ. CDR3 sequence: CASSLALAGASDTQYF. As DNA, the CDR3 is TGCGCCAGCAGCTTGGCCCTAGCGGGGGCCTCCGATACGCAGTATTTT.

This clonotype was found once. J is TRBJ2-7 and V is TRBV11-2, with a possible D match to TRBD1 (6 bases). The CDR3 runs to 14 residues. V lost 9 bases to trimming and J lost 2 bases, with 17 bases between them. Per the germline V gene, CDR1 is SGHAT and CDR2 is FQNNGV. CDR3 in DNA: TGTGCCAGTACCCCCGGGACACCTACCTACGAGCAGTACTTC. Its protein product is CASTPGTPTYEQYF.

The chain joins TRBV5-5 to TRBJ2-1; 11 bases agree with TRBD2. The V and J ends lost 3 bases and 1 base, in that order; junction bases with no gene match: 3. The CDR3 runs to 16 residues. Per the germline V gene, CDR1 is SGHKS and CDR2 is YYEKEE (reference sequence). CDR3: CASSSTSGSSYNEQFF. The CDR3 coding sequence is TGTGCCAGCAGCTCTACTAGCGGGAGTTCCTACAATGAGCAGTTCTTC.

J is TRBJ2-3 and V is TRBV4-2, with TRBD2 identical over 10 bases. CDR3 length: 16 residues. V lost 1 base, J lost 5 bases, and 6 bases stayed unmatched. The germline gives CDR1 LGHNA, CDR2 YNFKEQ. The CDR3 coding sequence is TGTGCCAGCAGCCAAGTTCAGCGGGGGGGCGTAGATACGCAGTATTTT. Its translation: CASSQVQRGGVDTQYF.

This clonotype has just a few counts. The gene calls are TRBV5-1 and TRBJ2-1, with D possibly being TRBD1 (6 bases). This CDR3 is 17 amino acids long. Deletions cut 4 bases from V and 0 bases from J, with 17 bases between. In germline, CDR1 is SGHRS, CDR2 YFSETQ. The CDR3 DNA is TGCGCCAGCAGCCCCCGGGTGACAGGCCGCTCCTACAATGAGCAGTTCTTC. This gives the protein CASSPRVTGRSYNEQFF.

This clonotype was detected ten times or more. The V and J genes are TRBV29-1 and TRBJ2-5; TRBD1 or TRBD2 may be the D gene (5 bases each). The length of the CDR3 is 14 residues. The germline gives CDR1 SQVTM, CDR2 ANQGSEA. The V end was cut by 5 bases, the J end by 1 base, with 14 bases between. DNA for the CDR3: TGCAGCGTTAAAGGGGAGATCGGCCAAGAGACCCAGTACTTC. The encoded protein is CSVKGEIGQETQYF.

This clonotype was picked up many times. This chain links TRBV30 with TRBJ2-3, with 12 bases identical to TRBD2. With V trimmed by 0 bases and J by 5 bases, 3 bases remained unmatched. The CDR3 contains 15 residues. Germline values: CDR1 GTSNPN, CDR2 SVGIG (reference sequence). CDR3 DNA sequence: TGTGCCTGGAGTGTACTAGCGGGAGGAATAGATACGCAGTATTTT. Translated, it gives CAWSVLAGGIDTQYF. Drawing the rest from reference TRBV30 and TRBJ2-3, the complete variable domain is SQTIHQWPATLVQPVGSPLSLECTVEGTSNPNLYWYRQAAGRGLQLLFYSVGIGQISSEVPQNLSASRPQDRQFILSSKKLLLSDSGFYLCAWSVLAGGIDTQYFGPGTRLTVL.

At least ten counts were recorded for this clonotype. V is TRBV12-3 or TRBV12-4 and J is TRBJ2-3; D is unresolved. V lost 2 bases and J lost 1, with 13 bases in between. The CDR3 consists of 16 residues. DNA for the CDR3: TGTGCCAGCAGTTTAAACGGAGTCAGCCGCACAGATACGCAGTATTTT. Residues: CASSLNGVSRTDTQYF.

This clonotype was recorded at least ten times. V gene TRBV29-1 combines with J gene TRBJ2-1; D gene unclear. The CDR3 is 12 amino acids. V gave up 4 bases and J gave up 10 bases, with 14 bases separating them. Germline V lookup: CDR1 SQVTM, CDR2 ANQGSEA. CDR3 loop: CSVGKGQLEQFF. The CDR3 DNA sequence: TGCAGCGTTGGTAAAGGTCAGTTGGAGCAGTTCTTC.

This clonotype was seen many times. The rearrangement uses TRBV3-1 and TRBJ2-1; D is unclear. In germline, CDR1 is LGHDT, CDR2 YNNKEL (reference sequence). This CDR3 has 13 amino acids. Between the trimmed V and J ends, which lost 4 bases and 1 base, there was a span of 5 bases. CDR3 protein: CASSLASYNEQFF. The CDR3 bases are TGTGCCAGCAGCCTTGCGTCCTACAATGAGCAGTTCTTC.

About this clonotype: A single base separates this from a much larger clone, so it may be a read error. The CDR3, as DNA: TGTGCCAGCTCCACTAGCGGGGCGAACACCGGGGTGCTGTTTTTT. It translates to CASSTSGANTGVLFF. The rearrangement joins TRBV5-4 to TRBJ2-2; TRBD2 matches 10 bases. This CDR3 has 15 amino acids. CDR1 is SGHNT and CDR2 is YYREEE in the germline V gene (reference sequence). The variable domain in full, with the rest retrieved from reference TRBV5-4 and TRBJ2-2, is ETGVTQSPTHLIKTRGQQVTLRCSSQSGHNTVSWYQQALGQGPQFIFQYYREEENGRGNFPPRFSGLQFPNYSSELNVNALELDDSALYLCASSTSGANTGVLFFGEGSRLTVL.

This clonotype was recorded a few times. V is TRBV20-1 and J is TRBJ2-7, with D possibly matching TRBD1 (7 bases). CDR3 length: 14 residues. V was clipped by 4 bases and J by 7 bases, with 20 bases between them. Germline V gene lookup returns CDR1 DFQATT and CDR2 SNEGSKA (reference sequence). CDR3 protein: CSAISGTEGGEQYF. Written as DNA, the CDR3 is TGCAGTGCTATTTCCGGGACAGAAGGAGGGGAGCAGTACTTC.

The J gene is TRBJ1-2, the V gene TRBV5-4; TRBD1 matches at 9 bases. Germline assignment: CDR1 SGHNT and CDR2 YYREEE (reference sequence). V trimming: 4 bases; J trimming: 4 bases; junction bases outside the gene matches: 8. The CDR3 runs to 15 residues. The CDR3 coding sequence is TGTGCCAGCAGCCCATGGACAGGGGCTACCTATGGCTACACCTTC. Its protein product is CASSPWTGATYGYTF.

CDR3 in DNA: TGCAGTGCTCTTGACAGGGTGAGCACTGAAGCTTTCTTT. This encodes CSALDRVSTEAFF. The V call is TRBV20-1, the J call TRBJ1-1; 7 nucleotides agree with TRBD1. Trimming cost V 5 bases and J 4 bases; bases outside gene matches: 7. This CDR3 has 13 residues. CDR1 and CDR2 from the germline V gene are DFQATT and SNEGSKA (reference sequence).

The table lists this clonotype with a few counts. This chain links TRBV6-5 with TRBJ2-6, with TRBD1 matching 11 bases. The CDR3 spans 15 residues. Germline values: CDR1 MNHEY, CDR2 SVGAGI. J lost 2 bases, V lost 8 bases, and 2 bases had no gene match. The CDR3 sequence: CASGGQGAGANVLTF. The CDR3 DNA reads as TGTGCCAGCGGGGGACAGGGGGCTGGGGCCAACGTCCTGACTTTC.

This clonotype has at least ten counts. V gene TRBV6-2 or TRBV6-3 combines with J gene TRBJ2-3; D is perhaps TRBD1 (6 bases). Trimming left V 6 bases short and J 6 bases short, with 10 bases between. The CDR3 loop spans 12 amino acids. The germline V gene encodes CDR1 MNHEY and CDR2 SVGEGT. CDR3: CASSRDTDTQYF. As DNA, the CDR3 is TGTGCCAGCAGCCGGGACACCGATACGCAGTATTTT.

This clonotype was observed a handful of times. The gene calls are TRBV6-5 and TRBJ1-4; D is ambiguous. The CDR3 has 15 amino acids. Per the germline V gene, CDR1 is MNHEY and CDR2 is SVGAGI. The germline V and J ends were trimmed by 2 bases and 7 bases, with 14 bases remaining between them. CDR3 sequence (DNA): TGTGCCAGCAGTTACGTTCCGGGAAAGTTTGAAAAACTGTTTTTT. Encoded protein: CASSYVPGKFEKLFF.